The clone carrying this T cell receptor (beta chain) was observed a handful of times. Its matching antigen is unknown. The sample comes from a study of shared clonotypes between healthy human individuals. Broader study findings: Although depth was large, rarefaction showed that sequencing of the sorted subsets was incomplete.

CDR1 and CDR2 (germline): SGHRS, YFSETQ. This CDR3 comprises 14 residues. The trim removed 8 bases at V and 7 bases at J, leaving 12 bases unmatched. Memory CD4+ cells were the fraction left after CD45RA+ naive selection. Each subset's genomic DNA was split evenly across several immunoSEQ plates. Using immunoSEQ multiplex PCR, the repertoire was profiled, and TCRdb retains in-frame clones only, with some absent. Of about 730,000 clones in the sample, 72% were seen once. The sequenced material came from memory CD4+ T cells sorted from blood. Subset described: CD45RA-negative fraction. The chain has TRBV5-1 and TRBJ2-1, with 7 bases that match TRBD2. The source is a young woman in good health. The CDR3 reads CASGDGRAENEQFF. CDR3 sequence (DNA): TGCGCCAGTGGAGATGGGAGGGCCGAGAATGAGCAGTTCTTC. Combining the CDR3 with reference TRBV5-1 and TRBJ2-1 gives the whole variable domain KAGVTQTPRYLIKTRGQQVTLSCSPISGHRSVSWYQQTPGQGLQFLFEYFSETQRNKGNFPGRFSGRQFSNSRSEMNVSTLELGDSALYLCASGDGRAENEQFFGPGTRLTVL.